A selection of T cell receptor beta chains follows, all from one sample in a study of T cell responses to AZD1222 COVID-19 vaccine. Only in-frame clones appear in the TCRdb table, and some are missing; sequencing was by immunoSEQ multiplex PCR. This sample has some 120,000 clones, with roughly 87% found just once. The material sequenced was peripheral blood, taken on day 0 of AZD1222 vaccination. These receptor sequences come from an adult in good health. The CDR3 runs from the conserved cysteine through the conserved F or W. The order of the fields is V gene, clone size, D gene, J gene, CDR3 DNA, CDR3 protein. The D gene is left open where the match is weak. Part of the rows lack a size; the others show once, few, many or a class for expanded clones.

v_call: TRBV7-9; clone_size: once; d_call: TRBD2; j_call: TRBJ2-7; cdr3_nt: TGTGCCAGCAGCAGTGGGACTAGCGGGAGTGACGAGCAGTACTTC; cdr3_aa: CASSSGTSGSDEQYF
v_call: TRBV6-5; clone_size: once; d_call: NA; j_call: TRBJ2-3; cdr3_nt: TGTGCCAGCATGAAAGGGGAAAACGACATAGATACGCAGTATTTT; cdr3_aa: CASMKGENDIDTQYF
v_call: TRBV2; clone_size: once; d_call: NA; j_call: TRBJ1-3; cdr3_nt: TGTGCCAGCAAAGCAGAGACTGGAAACACCATATATTTT; cdr3_aa: CASKAETGNTIYF
v_call: TRBV5-1; clone_size: once; d_call: NA; j_call: TRBJ2-7; cdr3_nt: TGCGCCAGCAGCACCGGACAGAGCTACGAGCAGTACTTC; cdr3_aa: CASSTGQSYEQYF
v_call: TRBV3-1/TRBV3-2; clone_size: once; d_call: NA; j_call: TRBJ2-7; cdr3_nt: TGTGCCAGCAGCCAAATCCCGTCGGCCTACGAGCAGTACTTC; cdr3_aa: CASSQIPSAYEQYF
v_call: TRBV24-1; clone_size: NA; d_call: TRBD1; j_call: TRBJ2-2; cdr3_nt: TGTGCCACCACTCCGGGACAGGGGGCTGGCGGGGAGCTGTTTTTT; cdr3_aa: CATTPGQGAGGELFF
v_call: TRBV5-6; clone_size: NA; d_call: NA; j_call: TRBJ1-1; cdr3_nt: TGTGCCAGCAGCCCTGGGACGGCAATGGCCTACACTGAAGCTTTCTTT; cdr3_aa: CASSPGTAMAYTEAFF
v_call: TRBV9; clone_size: NA; d_call: TRBD2; j_call: TRBJ2-1; cdr3_nt: TGTGCCAGCAGCCTAGCGGGCGGGCCCACGAATGAGCAGTTCTTC; cdr3_aa: CASSLAGGPTNEQFF
v_call: TRBV28; clone_size: NA; d_call: NA; j_call: TRBJ1-2; cdr3_nt: TGTGCCAGCAGTTTATTTACCGGGCGCTATGGCTACACCTTC; cdr3_aa: CASSLFTGRYGYTF
v_call: TRBV5-5; clone_size: NA; d_call: NA; j_call: TRBJ2-3; cdr3_nt: TGTGCCAGCAGCTTTGAGGCTTTCTACACAGATACGCAGTATTTT; cdr3_aa: CASSFEAFYTDTQYF
v_call: TRBV28; clone_size: NA; d_call: TRBD2; j_call: TRBJ2-1; cdr3_nt: TGTGCCAGCAGTTTAAATAGCGGGAGGAATGAGCAGTTCTTC; cdr3_aa: CASSLNSGRNEQFF
v_call: TRBV6-2/TRBV6-3; clone_size: NA; d_call: NA; j_call: TRBJ2-7; cdr3_nt: TGTGCCAGCAGTTTGATGGCCCAGACCTTTGGCGAGCAGTACTTC; cdr3_aa: CASSLMAQTFGEQYF
v_call: TRBV18; clone_size: NA; d_call: TRBD1; j_call: TRBJ1-4; cdr3_nt: TGTGCCAGCTCAATAAGGGGGCGTGATGAAAAACTGTTTTTT; cdr3_aa: CASSIRGRDEKLFF
v_call: TRBV6-5; clone_size: NA; d_call: TRBD1; j_call: TRBJ2-7; cdr3_nt: TGTGCCGCCCGGGACAGGGTATACGAGCAGTACTTC; cdr3_aa: CAARDRVYEQYF
v_call: TRBV6-2/TRBV6-3; clone_size: few; d_call: TRBD1; j_call: TRBJ2-2; cdr3_nt: TGTGCCAGCAGTTCTTTCAGGGGGCGGTCAACCGGGGAGCTGTTTTTT; cdr3_aa: CASSSFRGRSTGELFF
v_call: TRBV27; clone_size: NA; d_call: TRBD1; j_call: TRBJ2-2; cdr3_nt: TGTGCCAGCAGTTACGGGACAGCGAACACCGGGGAGCTGTTTTTT; cdr3_aa: CASSYGTANTGELFF
v_call: TRBV2; clone_size: NA; d_call: TRBD2; j_call: TRBJ2-3; cdr3_nt: TGTGCCAGCAGCCCGGGACTAGCGGTCCGCACAGATACGCAGTATTTT; cdr3_aa: CASSPGLAVRTDTQYF
v_call: TRBV7-9; clone_size: NA; d_call: NA; j_call: TRBJ1-5; cdr3_nt: TGTGCCAGCAGCCGAACGACAGGTGACAATCAGCCCCAGCATTTT; cdr3_aa: CASSRTTGDNQPQHF
v_call: TRBV20-1; clone_size: NA; d_call: NA; j_call: TRBJ1-4; cdr3_nt: TGCAGTGCTAGTGAATCTATCGACTCCTGGGATGAAAAACTGTTTTTT; cdr3_aa: CSASESIDSWDEKLFF
v_call: TRBV7-9; clone_size: NA; d_call: NA; j_call: TRBJ1-1; cdr3_nt: TGTGCCAGCAGCTCAACAGGGAAGTACACTGAAGCTTTCTTT; cdr3_aa: CASSSTGKYTEAFF
v_call: TRBV11-3; clone_size: NA; d_call: NA; j_call: TRBJ1-1; cdr3_nt: TGTGCCAGCAGCTTCAATAGAGGCACTGAAGCTTTCTTT; cdr3_aa: CASSFNRGTEAFF
v_call: TRBV3-1/TRBV3-2; clone_size: NA; d_call: NA; j_call: TRBJ1-2; cdr3_nt: TGTGCCAGCAGCCAAGCCAGTGACTATGGCTACACCTTC; cdr3_aa: CASSQASDYGYTF
v_call: TRBV30; clone_size: NA; d_call: NA; j_call: TRBJ1-2; cdr3_nt: TGTGCCTGCTCCCGGACAGTCAACTATGGCTACACCTTC; cdr3_aa: CACSRTVNYGYTF
v_call: TRBV7-3; clone_size: NA; d_call: TRBD1; j_call: TRBJ2-3; cdr3_nt: TGTGCCAGCAGCTTAATGGGACAGGGTACAGATACGCAGTATTTT; cdr3_aa: CASSLMGQGTDTQYF
v_call: TRBV4-1; clone_size: NA; d_call: TRBD2; j_call: TRBJ2-2; cdr3_nt: TGCGCCAGCAGCCCGCCCCCATATCTCGGGGGGGCCTCCGGGGAGCTGTTTTTT; cdr3_aa: CASSPPPYLGGASGELFF
v_call: TRBV6-1; clone_size: NA; d_call: NA; j_call: TRBJ2-7; cdr3_nt: TGTGCCAGCAGTGAAGCGCGAGACGAGCAGTACTTC; cdr3_aa: CASSEARDEQYF
v_call: TRBV5-1; clone_size: few; d_call: NA; j_call: TRBJ1-4; cdr3_nt: TGCGCCAGCAGCTTGGTTGGGGGGCAAAATGAAAAACTGTTTTTT; cdr3_aa: CASSLVGGQNEKLFF
v_call: TRBV28; clone_size: NA; d_call: NA; j_call: TRBJ1-2; cdr3_nt: TGTGCCAGCAGGGGGTACGCGGTCGGTGGGGTCCCGTATGGCTACACCTTC; cdr3_aa: CASRGYAVGGVPYGYTF
v_call: TRBV19; clone_size: few; d_call: NA; j_call: TRBJ2-2; cdr3_nt: TGTGCCAGTAGTATTTGGCAGGGCCAGAACACCGGGGAGCTGTTTTTT; cdr3_aa: CASSIWQGQNTGELFF
v_call: TRBV5-4; clone_size: NA; d_call: TRBD1; j_call: TRBJ1-1; cdr3_nt: TGTGCCAGCAGCTTCCAGGGGGGAAACACTGAAGCTTTCTTT; cdr3_aa: CASSFQGGNTEAFF
v_call: TRBV9; clone_size: few; d_call: NA; j_call: TRBJ1-4; cdr3_nt: TGTGCCAGCAGCGTAGGAGCGGCCCTAACTAATGAAAAACTGTTTTTT; cdr3_aa: CASSVGAALTNEKLFF
v_call: TRBV6-1; clone_size: once; d_call: NA; j_call: TRBJ2-7; cdr3_nt: TGTGCCAGCAGTGAAGCGCGGGTCAGAGCCTCCTACGAGCAGTACTTC; cdr3_aa: CASSEARVRASYEQYF
v_call: TRBV6-5; clone_size: NA; d_call: NA; j_call: TRBJ1-1; cdr3_nt: TGTGCCAGCACCGAGCTGCCGGGCACTGAAGCTTTCTTT; cdr3_aa: CASTELPGTEAFF
v_call: TRBV10-3; clone_size: NA; d_call: TRBD2; j_call: TRBJ2-2; cdr3_nt: TGTGCCATCAGGGAGCGGGGGGAGAACACCGGGGAGCTGTTTTTT; cdr3_aa: CAIRERGENTGELFF
v_call: TRBV27; clone_size: once; d_call: TRBD2; j_call: TRBJ2-5; cdr3_nt: TGTGCCAGCTCAAGGACTAGCTATGAGACCCAGTACTTC; cdr3_aa: CASSRTSYETQYF
v_call: TRBV5-4; clone_size: NA; d_call: NA; j_call: TRBJ2-5; cdr3_nt: TGTGCCAGCAGCTCCTCGGGAGAGACCCAGTACTTC; cdr3_aa: CASSSSGETQYF
v_call: TRBV3-1/TRBV3-2; clone_size: NA; d_call: TRBD1; j_call: TRBJ1-1; cdr3_nt: TGTGCCAGCAGCCGCGGGACAGGGGCGATAGAAGCTTTCTTT; cdr3_aa: CASSRGTGAIEAFF
v_call: TRBV5-1; clone_size: NA; d_call: NA; j_call: TRBJ2-2; cdr3_nt: TGCGCCAGCGTCGTAGGGGAACTCTACACCGGGGAGCTGTTTTTT; cdr3_aa: CASVVGELYTGELFF
v_call: TRBV4-2; clone_size: NA; d_call: NA; j_call: TRBJ2-7; cdr3_nt: TGTGCCAGCAGCCACGGACTGGGAAGAACCTACGAGCAGTACTTC; cdr3_aa: CASSHGLGRTYEQYF
v_call: TRBV4-1; clone_size: once; d_call: TRBD1; j_call: TRBJ1-5; cdr3_nt: TGCGCCAGCGGACTAGGGGGCCATTATAGCAATCAGCCCCAGCATTTT; cdr3_aa: CASGLGGHYSNQPQHF
v_call: TRBV5-1; clone_size: once; d_call: NA; j_call: TRBJ2-7; cdr3_nt: TGCGCCAGCAGCATTGCCTCCTACGAGCAGTACTTC; cdr3_aa: CASSIASYEQYF
v_call: TRBV28; clone_size: NA; d_call: NA; j_call: TRBJ2-3; cdr3_nt: TGTGCCAGCAGTTTAATCGATACGCAGTATTTT; cdr3_aa: CASSLIDTQYF
v_call: TRBV18; clone_size: NA; d_call: TRBD2; j_call: TRBJ2-7; cdr3_nt: TGTGCCAGCTCACCCGGGACTAGCGGGGGAGTTTCCTACGAGCAGTACTTC; cdr3_aa: CASSPGTSGGVSYEQYF
v_call: TRBV19; clone_size: once; d_call: NA; j_call: TRBJ2-2; cdr3_nt: TGTGCCAGTACCAACGCGGCGAGGGCCGGGGAGCTGTTTTTT; cdr3_aa: CASTNAARAGELFF
v_call: TRBV5-1; clone_size: few; d_call: NA; j_call: TRBJ1-1; cdr3_nt: TGCGCCAGCAGCTTGCAAGATAACACTGAAGCTTTCTTT; cdr3_aa: CASSLQDNTEAFF
v_call: TRBV6-5; clone_size: NA; d_call: NA; j_call: TRBJ1-6; cdr3_nt: TGTGCCAGCAGTTATCCTGGGGATTCACCCCTCCACTTT; cdr3_aa: CASSYPGDSPLHF
v_call: TRBV6-4; clone_size: NA; d_call: NA; j_call: TRBJ2-3; cdr3_nt: TGTGCCAGCAGTGGAGGGGGACTGGGCACAGATACGCAGTATTTT; cdr3_aa: CASSGGGLGTDTQYF
v_call: TRBV7-2; clone_size: many; d_call: NA; j_call: TRBJ2-7; cdr3_nt: TGTGCCAGCACTCTAAACCGGGAGCCGAACGAGCAGTACTTC; cdr3_aa: CASTLNREPNEQYF
v_call: TRBV11-2; clone_size: NA; d_call: NA; j_call: TRBJ2-1; cdr3_nt: TGTGCCAGCAGCTCGGGGGCCTACAATGAGCAGTTCTTC; cdr3_aa: CASSSGAYNEQFF
v_call: TRBV7-3; clone_size: once; d_call: NA; j_call: TRBJ2-5; cdr3_nt: TGTGCCAGCAGCTTAACGGCGTCAGCCCAAGAGACCCAGTACTTC; cdr3_aa: CASSLTASAQETQYF